A selection of T cell receptor beta chains follows, all from one sample in a study of T-cell memory formation after mild COVID-19. TCRdb recomputed calls from the 5' RACE reads with MiXCR, one row per CDR3 protein. The data show roughly 400,000 distinct CDR3 sequences, approximately 15% seen once. The sequenced sample was PBMCs or a T cell subset sorted from them (not recorded which). The origin of the receptors is a young man who had mild COVID-19 (a few samples of this study predate the infection). Cell type and time point are not known. Each CDR3 is given with its conserved first and last residue. D genes are given only for firm matches. Some rows mark clone size as missing; the rest say once, few, many or name a class of expanded clone.

J gene: TRBJ1-2; V gene: TRBV7-2; clone size: -; D gene: -; CDR3 DNA: TGTGCCAGCAGCTTAAGGGGCGGGCAGGGGTCCTCGGGCTATGGCTACACCTTC; CDR3 protein: CASSLRGGQGSSGYGYTF
J gene: TRBJ2-3; V gene: TRBV16; clone size: -; D gene: TRBD1; CDR3 DNA: TGTGCCAGCAGCCGTCGAACAGGGGGCCTAGATACGCAGTATTTT; CDR3 protein: CASSRRTGGLDTQYF
J gene: TRBJ1-1; V gene: TRBV2; clone size: few; D gene: -; CDR3 DNA: TGTGCCAGCAATTCTGAAGCTTTCTTT; CDR3 protein: CASNSEAFF
J gene: TRBJ2-4; V gene: TRBV12-3/TRBV12-4; clone size: -; D gene: -; CDR3 DNA: TGTGCCAGCAGCCCGCAGGGCCTACAGTACTTC; CDR3 protein: CASSPQGLQYF
J gene: TRBJ2-2; V gene: TRBV5-1; clone size: -; D gene: TRBD1; CDR3 DNA: TGCGCCAGCAGCTTGCTGGGACAGGGGGCCACCGGGGAGCTGTTTTTT; CDR3 protein: CASSLLGQGATGELFF
J gene: TRBJ2-3; V gene: TRBV5-1; clone size: -; D gene: -; CDR3 DNA: TGCGCCAGCAGCCCCCGGAGCGGGGATACGCAGTATTTT; CDR3 protein: CASSPRSGDTQYF
J gene: TRBJ1-5; V gene: TRBV6-2/TRBV6-3; clone size: -; D gene: -; CDR3 DNA: TGTGCCAGCACCATAGCGTCGGGAAGCAATCAGCCCCAGCATTTT; CDR3 protein: CASTIASGSNQPQHF
J gene: TRBJ1-5; V gene: TRBV19; clone size: -; D gene: TRBD1; CDR3 DNA: TGTGCCAGTAGTGGCCGACAGGGGCACGATCAGCCCCAGCATTTT; CDR3 protein: CASSGRQGHDQPQHF
J gene: TRBJ1-4; V gene: TRBV4-2; clone size: -; D gene: TRBD1; CDR3 DNA: TGTGCCAGCAGCCAAGGCCAGGGACAGGGGAATGAAAAACTGTTTTTT; CDR3 protein: CASSQGQGQGNEKLFF
J gene: TRBJ2-5; V gene: TRBV7-6; clone size: -; D gene: -; CDR3 DNA: TGTGCCAGCAGCTTGATAGTAACAGAGACCCAGTACTTC; CDR3 protein: CASSLIVTETQYF
J gene: TRBJ2-2; V gene: TRBV4-1; clone size: few; D gene: -; CDR3 DNA: TGCGCCAGCAGCCAAGAGCGCCCTGTCACCGGGGAGCTGTTTTTT; CDR3 protein: CASSQERPVTGELFF
J gene: TRBJ2-1; V gene: TRBV14; clone size: -; D gene: -; CDR3 DNA: TGTGCCAGCAGCCAAGGGGCGGATTTCTACTCCTACAATGAGCAGTTCTTC; CDR3 protein: CASSQGADFYSYNEQFF
J gene: TRBJ1-2; V gene: TRBV7-9; clone size: many; D gene: -; CDR3 DNA: TGTGCCAGCAGTCTAGGGGGGTCCTATGGCTACACCTTC; CDR3 protein: CASSLGGSYGYTF
J gene: TRBJ2-7; V gene: TRBV10-2; clone size: few; D gene: TRBD2; CDR3 DNA: TGCGCCAGCAGTGATGGGGGACTAGGCTCAGGTAACGAGCAGTACTTC; CDR3 protein: CASSDGGLGSGNEQYF
J gene: TRBJ2-1; V gene: TRBV20-1; clone size: -; D gene: TRBD2; CDR3 DNA: TGCAGTGCTAGAGGCCTAGCGGGGGCTCATTACAATGAGCAGTTCTTC; CDR3 protein: CSARGLAGAHYNEQFF
J gene: TRBJ2-1; V gene: TRBV12-3/TRBV12-4; clone size: few; D gene: -; CDR3 DNA: TGTGCCAGCAGTTTTACAGGGCGCAATGAGCAGTTCTTC; CDR3 protein: CASSFTGRNEQFF
J gene: TRBJ2-4; V gene: TRBV3-1; clone size: -; D gene: -; CDR3 DNA: TGTGCCAGCAGCCAAGAGAGCGGCGCTAGTTTAAACATTCAGTACTTC; CDR3 protein: CASSQESGASLNIQYF
J gene: TRBJ2-1; V gene: TRBV6-2/TRBV6-3; clone size: few; D gene: TRBD2; CDR3 DNA: TGTGCCAGCAGTTACGGGATAGCGGGGGGGCCCTCCTACAATGAGCAGTTCTTC; CDR3 protein: CASSYGIAGGPSYNEQFF
J gene: TRBJ2-1; V gene: TRBV7-6; clone size: -; D gene: TRBD2; CDR3 DNA: TGTGCCAGCAGCTCCAGACTAGCGGGGAGCTCCTACAATGAGCAGTTCTTC; CDR3 protein: CASSSRLAGSSYNEQFF
J gene: TRBJ2-2; V gene: TRBV6-5; clone size: -; D gene: TRBD1; CDR3 DNA: TGTGCCAGCAGTTCCGGACAGGGACCCGGGGAGCTGTTTTTT; CDR3 protein: CASSSGQGPGELFF
J gene: TRBJ1-1; V gene: TRBV7-9; clone size: -; D gene: -; CDR3 DNA: TGTGCCAGCAGCTACATGTGGCAGTGGAACACTGAAGCTTTCTTT; CDR3 protein: CASSYMWQWNTEAFF
J gene: TRBJ2-2; V gene: TRBV5-1; clone size: -; D gene: -; CDR3 DNA: TGCGCCAGCAGGTATAACACCGGGGAGCTGTTTTTT; CDR3 protein: CASRYNTGELFF
J gene: TRBJ1-4; V gene: TRBV10-3; clone size: few; D gene: -; CDR3 DNA: TGTGCCATCAGCGCAGGGACGGCTAATGAAAAACTGTTTTTT; CDR3 protein: CAISAGTANEKLFF